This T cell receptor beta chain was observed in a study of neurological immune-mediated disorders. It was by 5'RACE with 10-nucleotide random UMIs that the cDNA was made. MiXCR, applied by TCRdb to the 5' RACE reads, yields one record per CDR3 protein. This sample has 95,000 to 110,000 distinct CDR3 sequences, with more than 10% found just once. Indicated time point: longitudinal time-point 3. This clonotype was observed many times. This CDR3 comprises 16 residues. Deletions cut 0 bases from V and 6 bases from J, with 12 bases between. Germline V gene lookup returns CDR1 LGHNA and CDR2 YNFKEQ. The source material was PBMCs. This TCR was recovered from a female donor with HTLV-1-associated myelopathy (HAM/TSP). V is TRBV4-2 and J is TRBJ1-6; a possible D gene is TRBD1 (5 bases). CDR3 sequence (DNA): TGTGCCAGCAGCCAAGATCATAGGAGGGGTAATTCACCCCTCCACTTT. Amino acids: CASSQDHRRGNSPLHF.